A selection of T cell receptor beta chains follows, all from one sample in a study of blood T cells in healthy people across ages. In TCRdb, the 5' RACE reads were re-called with MiXCR into one record per CDR3 protein. The sample records more than 1 million distinct CDR3 sequences, 35% to 50% being singletons. The sequenced material came from blood. These receptors were obtained from a woman in her sixties or seventies in good health. The CDR3 runs from the conserved cysteine through the conserved F or W. D genes are given only for firm matches. Clone size is shown for a subset of rows, as once, few, many or a class of expanded clone.

clone size	V gene	J gene	D gene	CDR3 protein	CDR3 DNA
few	TRBV9	TRBJ2-3	-	CASSAFQGALTDTQYF	TGTGCCAGCAGCGCCTTTCAGGGAGCTCTCACAGATACGCAGTATTTT
-	TRBV27	TRBJ1-5	TRBD1	CASAPRTGNPQHF	TGTGCCAGCGCCCCACGGACAGGGAACCCCCAGCATTTT
-	TRBV6-5	TRBJ1-6	-	CASSYSVKGSSYNSPLHF	TGTGCCAGCAGTTACTCGGTGAAAGGGAGTAGCTATAATTCACCCCTCCACTTT
-	TRBV29-1	TRBJ2-1	TRBD2	CSVGAGERHNEQFF	TGCAGCGTTGGGGCGGGGGAACGCCACAATGAGCAGTTCTTC
few	TRBV28	TRBJ2-4	-	CASNQQGVSKNIQYF	TGTGCCAGCAACCAGCAAGGGGTATCCAAAAACATTCAGTACTTC
many	TRBV6-6	TRBJ2-5	-	CASSYSAGQETQYF	TGTGCCAGCAGTTACTCTGCTGGACAAGAGACCCAGTACTTC
-	TRBV20-1	TRBJ2-5	-	CSARISLQETQYF	TGCAGTGCTAGAATTTCTCTCCAAGAGACCCAGTACTTC
-	TRBV15	TRBJ2-1	-	CATSRHLADGNEQFF	TGTGCCACCAGCAGACACCTGGCAGATGGCAATGAGCAGTTCTTC
few	TRBV21-1	TRBJ2-6	-	CASSQRDKSSGANVLTF	TGTGCCAGCAGCCAACGGGACAAGAGCTCTGGGGCCAACGTCCTGACTTTC
few	TRBV2	TRBJ1-1	TRBD1	CASSETGFNTEAFF	TGTGCCAGCAGCGAGACAGGGTTCAACACTGAAGCTTTCTTT
-	TRBV28	TRBJ2-5	-	CASSPGGQIETQYF	TGTGCCAGCAGTCCCGGTGGGCAGATAGAGACCCAGTACTTC
-	TRBV5-1	TRBJ2-7	-	CASSPRAIRSSYEQYF	TGCGCCAGCAGCCCCAGAGCAATCAGGAGCTCCTACGAGCAGTACTTC
-	TRBV7-9	TRBJ2-7	-	CASSLAVGPTPYEQYF	TGTGCCAGCAGCTTAGCGGTGGGCCCCACTCCTTACGAGCAGTACTTC
-	TRBV3-1	TRBJ2-7	TRBD2	CASSASGEAYEQYF	TGTGCCAGCAGCGCTAGCGGGGAGGCCTACGAGCAGTACTTC
-	TRBV6-1	TRBJ2-5	-	CASSASGYYETRYF	TGTGCCAGCAGTGCGTCAGGGTATTACGAGACCCGGTACTTC
-	TRBV5-5	TRBJ2-2	-	CASSLTFGELFF	TGTGCCAGCAGCCTCACATTCGGGGAGCTGTTTTTT
-	TRBV5-1	TRBJ2-7	TRBD2	CASSLGTRPYEQYF	TGCGCCAGCAGCTTGGGGACTAGACCCTACGAGCAGTACTTC
-	TRBV4-1	TRBJ2-7	TRBD1	CASSQRTGDRYEQYF	TGCGCCAGCAGCCAGCGGACAGGGGACCGCTACGAGCAGTACTTC
-	TRBV15	TRBJ1-4	-	CATSRAGVEKLFF	TGTGCCACCAGCAGAGCAGGGGTCGAAAAACTGTTTTTT
-	TRBV6-4	TRBJ2-7	TRBD2	CASRETSGSDEQYF	TGTGCCAGCAGGGAGACTAGCGGGAGCGACGAGCAGTACTTC
-	TRBV27	TRBJ2-5	TRBD2	CASSRTGLAWVETQYF	TGTGCCAGCAGCAGAACGGGACTAGCGTGGGTAGAGACCCAGTACTTC
-	TRBV5-1	TRBJ2-7	TRBD2	CASSSLAGAYEQYF	TGTGCCAGCAGCTCTCTAGCGGGAGCTTACGAGCAGTACTTC
-	TRBV28	TRBJ2-3	TRBD2	CASSLSGGRFETDTQYF	TGTGCCAGCAGTTTATCGGGGGGAAGGTTTGAGACAGATACGCAGTATTTT
-	TRBV7-3	TRBJ2-1	-	CASSSGTGVLNEQFF	TGTGCCAGCAGCTCAGGGACTGGAGTCTTAAATGAGCAGTTCTTC
-	TRBV6-2/TRBV6-3	TRBJ1-1	-	CASSPDVNTEAFF	TGTGCCAGCAGCCCGGACGTGAACACTGAAGCTTTCTTT
-	TRBV25-1	TRBJ2-7	-	CAHRTSSYEQYF	TGTGCCCACAGGACGAGCTCCTACGAGCAGTACTTC
once	TRBV5-1	TRBJ2-7	TRBD2	CASSEGDRTSGRAAYEQYF	TGCGCCAGCAGCGAGGGGGACAGGACTAGCGGGAGGGCCGCCTACGAGCAGTACTTC
-	TRBV27	TRBJ2-7	TRBD2	CASRPGTSPLEQYF	TGTGCCAGCAGACCCGGGACTAGCCCCCTGGAGCAGTACTTC
once	TRBV5-1	TRBJ2-1	TRBD1	CASRTGGANEQFF	TGCGCCAGCAGGACAGGGGGGGCCAATGAGCAGTTCTTC
-	TRBV20-1	TRBJ1-6	TRBD1	CSARMGQGYSPLHF	TGCAGTGCGAGGATGGGACAGGGTTATTCACCCCTCCACTTT
-	TRBV7-2	TRBJ2-4	TRBD2	CASSNTGGPHIQYF	TGTGCCAGCAGCAACACGGGAGGGCCGCACATTCAGTACTTC
few	TRBV10-3	TRBJ1-6	-	CAIRDGRGSYNSPLHF	TGTGCCATCAGGGACGGACGGGGCTCCTATAATTCACCCCTCCACTTT
few	TRBV20-1	TRBJ1-5	-	CSATRGSNQPQHF	TGCAGTGCTACCCGGGGTAGCAATCAGCCCCAGCATTTT
-	TRBV28	TRBJ2-1	TRBD2	CASSVTGTSAEQFF	TGTGCCAGCAGTGTGACCGGGACTAGCGCTGAGCAGTTCTTC
few	TRBV10-3	TRBJ1-5	-	CAISESMGSNQPQHF	TGTGCCATCAGTGAGTCCATGGGCAGCAATCAGCCCCAGCATTTT
-	TRBV11-2	TRBJ2-7	-	CASSLDTQLEQYF	TGTGCCAGCAGCTTAGATACACAGCTCGAGCAGTACTTC
-	TRBV12-3/TRBV12-4	TRBJ2-6	-	CASQRNGANVLTF	TGTGCCAGCCAAAGGAATGGGGCCAACGTCCTGACTTTC
few	TRBV6-5	TRBJ2-5	-	CASSYAGGETQYF	TGTGCCAGCAGTTACGCCGGTGGGGAGACCCAGTACTTC
few	TRBV12-3/TRBV12-4	TRBJ2-7	-	CASSLFSEAYEQYF	TGTGCCAGCAGTTTATTCTCAGAAGCCTACGAGCAGTACTTC
many	TRBV12-3/TRBV12-4	TRBJ2-5	-	CASSFTGLNQETQYF	TGTGCCAGCAGTTTTACGGGTCTAAACCAAGAGACCCAGTACTTC
-	TRBV10-2	TRBJ2-2	-	CASSKIRTGELFF	TGCGCCAGCAGTAAGATAAGAACCGGGGAGCTGTTTTTT
-	TRBV20-1	TRBJ2-2	-	CSATPRELFF	TGCAGTGCCACCCCCCGGGAGCTGTTTTTT
-	TRBV6-1	TRBJ2-7	TRBD2	CASSGLAGGYNEQYF	TGTGCCAGCAGTGGGTTAGCGGGAGGGTACAATGAGCAGTACTTC
few	TRBV29-1	TRBJ2-5	TRBD2	CSVLAGLGRQTQYF	TGCAGCGTACTAGCGGGACTAGGGAGGCAGACCCAGTACTTC
once	TRBV10-3	TRBJ2-5	TRBD2	CAISDPRTSGRRGTQYF	TGTGCCATCAGTGACCCTCGCACTAGCGGGAGACGAGGGACCCAGTACTTC
few	TRBV10-3	TRBJ2-3	TRBD2	CAISLAGADTQYF	TGTGCCATCAGTCTAGCGGGAGCTGATACGCAGTATTTT
-	TRBV29-1	TRBJ2-1	TRBD2	CSVELETSGSWNEQFF	TGCAGCGTTGAACTCGAGACTAGCGGGAGTTGGAATGAGCAGTTCTTC
-	TRBV4-1	TRBJ2-5	TRBD2	CASSQVAGGRETQYF	TGCGCCAGCAGCCAAGTAGCGGGAGGACGGGAGACCCAGTACTTC
-	TRBV28	TRBJ1-1	-	CASREGGRNTEAFF	TGTGCCAGCAGAGAAGGGGGAAGGAACACTGAAGCTTTCTTT
-	TRBV7-8	TRBJ2-1	TRBD1	CASSAPMTGYSYNEQFF	TGTGCCAGCAGCGCCCCCATGACAGGGTACTCCTACAATGAGCAGTTCTTC